This TCR beta chain was retrieved from a study of cytomegalovirus exposure and HLA in healthy donors. Study outcomes and limitations: The study assumed roughly uniform donor sequencing depth for presence/absence analyses.

V was clipped by 5 bases and J by 1 base, with 11 bases between them. CDR1 SEHNR and CDR2 FQNEAQ come from the germline V gene (reference sequence). This CDR3 spans 14 amino acids. As to this clone: Its antigen remains unknown.

In the PCR, 60 Vbeta and 13 Jbeta primers were used. Only in-frame clones appear in the TCRdb table, and some are missing; sequencing was by immunoSEQ multiplex PCR. Counted here are under 300,000 clones, 70% to 90% occurring once; the ten biggest clones make up 1.5% to 2.5%. The sequenced material came from PBMCs. V and J are TRBV7-9 and TRBJ1-2; D gene uncertain. This TCR came from a woman aged 35 to 49 in good health and CMV-seropositive. This CDR3 is CASSPLQRNYGYTF. The CDR3 coding sequence is TGTGCCAGCAGCCCCCTCCAGCGTAACTATGGCTACACCTTC.